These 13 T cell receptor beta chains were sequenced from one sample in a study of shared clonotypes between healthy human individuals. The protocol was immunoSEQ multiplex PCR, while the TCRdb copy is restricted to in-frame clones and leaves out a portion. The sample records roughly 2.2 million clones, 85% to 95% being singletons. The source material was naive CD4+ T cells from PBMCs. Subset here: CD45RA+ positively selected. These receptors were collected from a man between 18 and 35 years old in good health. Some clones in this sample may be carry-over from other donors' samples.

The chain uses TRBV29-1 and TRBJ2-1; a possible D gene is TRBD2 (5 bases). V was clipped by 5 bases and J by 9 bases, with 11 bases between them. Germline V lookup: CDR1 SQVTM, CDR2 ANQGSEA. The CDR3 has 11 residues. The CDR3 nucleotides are TGCAGCGTTCATAAGGGAGCTGAGCAGTTCTTC. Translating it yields CSVHKGAEQFF.

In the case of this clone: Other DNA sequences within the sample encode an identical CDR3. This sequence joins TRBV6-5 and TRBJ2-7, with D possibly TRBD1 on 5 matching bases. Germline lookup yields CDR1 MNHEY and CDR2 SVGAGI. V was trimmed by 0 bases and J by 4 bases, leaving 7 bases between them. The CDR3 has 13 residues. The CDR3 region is CASSYSRGYEQYF. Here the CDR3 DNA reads TGTGCCAGCAGTTACTCAAGGGGTTACGAGCAGTACTTC.

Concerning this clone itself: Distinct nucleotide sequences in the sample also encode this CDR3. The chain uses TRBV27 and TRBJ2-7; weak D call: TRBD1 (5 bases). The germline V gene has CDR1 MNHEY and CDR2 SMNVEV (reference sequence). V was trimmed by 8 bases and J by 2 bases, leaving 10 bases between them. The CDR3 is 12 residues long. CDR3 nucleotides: TGTGCCAGCTCTAGGGGTCCCTACGAGCAGTACTTC. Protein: CASSRGPYEQYF.

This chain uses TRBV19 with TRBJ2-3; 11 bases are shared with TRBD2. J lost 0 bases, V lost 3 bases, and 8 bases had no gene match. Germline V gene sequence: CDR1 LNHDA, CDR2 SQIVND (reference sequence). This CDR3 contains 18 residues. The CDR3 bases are TGTGCCAGTAGTATTAAACCGGCTAGCGGGAGGAGCACAGATACGCAGTATTTT. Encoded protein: CASSIKPASGRSTDTQYF.

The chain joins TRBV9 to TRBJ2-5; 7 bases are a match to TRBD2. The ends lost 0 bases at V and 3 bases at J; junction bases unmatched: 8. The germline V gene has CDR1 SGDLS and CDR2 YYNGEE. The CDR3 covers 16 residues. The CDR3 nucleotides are TGTGCCAGCAGCGTAGCTGGGAGGGCCTACAAAGAGACCCAGTACTTC. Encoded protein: CASSVAGRAYKETQYF.

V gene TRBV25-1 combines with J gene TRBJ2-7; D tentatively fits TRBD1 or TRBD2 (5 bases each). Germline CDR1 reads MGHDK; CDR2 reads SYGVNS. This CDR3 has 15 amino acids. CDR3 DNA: TGTGGATGGGAGTCCAGGACAACCGCGGACTACGAGCAGTACTTC. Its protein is CGWESRTTADYEQYF.

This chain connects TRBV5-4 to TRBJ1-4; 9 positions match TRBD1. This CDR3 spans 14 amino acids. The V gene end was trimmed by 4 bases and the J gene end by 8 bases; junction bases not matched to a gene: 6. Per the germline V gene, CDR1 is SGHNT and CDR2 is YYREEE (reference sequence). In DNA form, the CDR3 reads TGTGCCAGCAGCAACGCACAGGGGGCCGAAAAACTGTTTTTT. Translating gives CASSNAQGAEKLFF.

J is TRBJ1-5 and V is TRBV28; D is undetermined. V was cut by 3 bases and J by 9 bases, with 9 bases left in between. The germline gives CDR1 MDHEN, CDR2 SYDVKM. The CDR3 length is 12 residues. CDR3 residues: CASSFRPGPQHF. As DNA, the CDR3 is TGTGCCAGCAGTTTCCGCCCGGGGCCCCAGCATTTT.

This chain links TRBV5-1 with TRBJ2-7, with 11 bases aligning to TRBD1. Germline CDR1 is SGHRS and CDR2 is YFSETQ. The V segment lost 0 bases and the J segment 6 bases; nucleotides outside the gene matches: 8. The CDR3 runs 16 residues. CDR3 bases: TGCGCCAGCAGCTTGGTTGGGGTGGACAGGGGGCTCGAGCAGTACTTC. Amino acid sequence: CASSLVGVDRGLEQYF.

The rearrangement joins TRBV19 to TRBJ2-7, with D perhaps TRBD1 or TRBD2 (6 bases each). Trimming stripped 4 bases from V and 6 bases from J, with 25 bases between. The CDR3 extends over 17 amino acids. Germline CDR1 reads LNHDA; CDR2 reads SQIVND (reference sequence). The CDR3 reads CASSTTKGGLRGGEQYF. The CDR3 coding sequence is TGTGCCAGTAGTACCACTAAAGGGGGGCTACGAGGGGGCGAGCAGTACTTC.

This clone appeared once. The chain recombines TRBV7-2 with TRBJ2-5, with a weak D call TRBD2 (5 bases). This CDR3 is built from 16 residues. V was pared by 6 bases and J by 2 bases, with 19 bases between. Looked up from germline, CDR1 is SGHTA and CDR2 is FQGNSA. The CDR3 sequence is CASSPMRSALQETQYF. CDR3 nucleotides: TGTGCCAGCAGTCCCATGCGTAGCGCCCTGCAAGAGACCCAGTACTTC.

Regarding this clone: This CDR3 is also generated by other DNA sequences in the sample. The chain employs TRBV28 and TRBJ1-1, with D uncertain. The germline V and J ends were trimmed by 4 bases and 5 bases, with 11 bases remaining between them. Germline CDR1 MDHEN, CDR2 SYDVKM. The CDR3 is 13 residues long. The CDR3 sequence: CASSSGRRTEAFF. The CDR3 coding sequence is TGTGCCAGCAGTTCAGGTAGGAGGACTGAAGCTTTCTTT.

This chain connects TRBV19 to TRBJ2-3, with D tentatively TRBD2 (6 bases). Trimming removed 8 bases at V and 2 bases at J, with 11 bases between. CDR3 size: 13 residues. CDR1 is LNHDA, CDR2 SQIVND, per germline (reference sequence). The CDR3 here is CASDGGNTDTQYF. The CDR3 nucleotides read TGTGCCAGTGATGGGGGGAACACAGATACGCAGTATTTT. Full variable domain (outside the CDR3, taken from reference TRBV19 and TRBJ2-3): DGGITQSPKYLFRKEGQNVTLSCEQNLNHDAMYWYRQDPGQGLRLIYYSQIVNDFQKGDIAEGYSVSREKKESFPLTVTSAQKNPTAFYLCASDGGNTDTQYFGPGTRLTVL.